This T cell receptor beta chain appears in the sequencing data of a study of T cells after yellow fever vaccination. Germline values: CDR1 LNHNV, CDR2 YYDKDF (reference sequence). V was shortened by 1 base and J by 4 bases, with 8 bases between the two germline ends. This CDR3 contains 15 residues. TCRdb passed the 5' RACE reads through MiXCR, listing each CDR3 protein once. The sample shows more than 350,000 distinct CDR3 sequences, 11% of them seen only once. This rearrangement joins TRBV15 to TRBJ2-6; no firm D call. The clonotype was recovered from a man younger than 35 who received the YFV17D yellow fever vaccine. The source material was PBMCs, sampled on the day of the first yellow fever vaccination. The CDR3 loop reads CATSRGSRGANVLTF. CDR3 bases: TGTGCCACCAGCAGAGGGAGCAGAGGGGCCAACGTCCTGACTTTC.